The rows below give T cell receptor beta chains drawn from one sample of a study of T cells after yellow fever vaccination. MiXCR, run by TCRdb on the 5' RACE reads, gives a single entry per CDR3 protein. This sample has fewer than 350,000 distinct CDR3 sequences, with around 4.4% found just once. Sequenced here: PBMCs, sampled 15 days after the yellow fever booster vaccination. These receptors were collected from a man between 18 and 35 years old who received the YFV17D yellow fever vaccine. The CDR3 runs from the conserved cysteine through the conserved F or W. Fields, in order: V gene, CDR3 protein.

TRBV7-7 CASSSGRRSNEQFF
TRBV7-6 CASSFLWGTGAGELFF
TRBV13 CASSLESPYEQYF
TRBV28 CASSLSRVSYNEQFF
TRBV12-3/TRBV12-4 CASSWGETLHF
TRBV4-2 CASSQTFQRGLVSYNEQFF
TRBV6-5 CASSPWTDGANYGYTF
TRBV5-5 CASSLLENTGELFF
TRBV6-1 CASSRRISSGGPSTDTQYF
TRBV7-2 CASSPTGSGLGLPEHF
TRBV25-1 CASLTGATDTQYF
TRBV7-6 CASSLVGTTPGNEQFF
TRBV19 CASSIHPGRGGSGANVLTF
TRBV20-1 CSAMGQFYPSNQPQHF
TRBV6-5 CASSYQVQGAPEAFF
TRBV7-9 CASSPPSWGGTDTQYF
TRBV7-9 CASNPITGELFF
TRBV11-2 CASSFASFQTSEWTATQYF
TRBV6-4 CASREAATNEKLFF
TRBV20-1 CSADIQGYEQYF
TRBV4-3 CASSQELAGSANTGELFF
TRBV5-5 CASSSRTVAGYTF
TRBV7-3 CASSPGSAETQYF
TRBV5-6 CASSPDRTVGDGYTF
TRBV5-6 CASSLGPGASYNEQFF
TRBV7-2 CASSYQDSQETQYF
TRBV5-1 CASSLLPTGVDNSPLHF
TRBV19 CASSTGQGYEQYF
TRBV20-1 CSARDDLTSSYNEQFF
TRBV20-1 CSARDRVLAIDTQYF
TRBV7-2 CASSSGGGDTQPQHF
TRBV29-1 CSVQRRGRVEGEAFF
TRBV7-9 CASSLGGQLGETQYF
TRBV5-1 CASSLVFGMNTEAFF
TRBV12-3/TRBV12-4 CASSLYRNLGELFF
TRBV27 CASSSGLGWETQYF
TRBV12-3/TRBV12-4 CASSLSLQETQYF
TRBV7-2 CASSPSGGAVIF
TRBV2 CASSRYSGGAYEQYF
TRBV19 CASSLVLTGSDTEAFF
TRBV5-1 CASSRTVHEQFF
TRBV15 CATSRDRGLANYGYTF